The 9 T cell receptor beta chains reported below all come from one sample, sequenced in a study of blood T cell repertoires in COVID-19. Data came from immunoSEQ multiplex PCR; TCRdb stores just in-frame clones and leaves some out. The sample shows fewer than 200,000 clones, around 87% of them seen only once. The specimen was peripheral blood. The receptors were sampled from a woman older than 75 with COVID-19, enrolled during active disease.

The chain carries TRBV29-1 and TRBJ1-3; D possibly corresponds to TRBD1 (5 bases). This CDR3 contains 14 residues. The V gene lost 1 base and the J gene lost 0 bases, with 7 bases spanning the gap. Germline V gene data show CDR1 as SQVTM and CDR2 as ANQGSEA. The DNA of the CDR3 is TGCAGCGTTGAAGGGGGCGCCTCTGGAAACACCATATATTTT. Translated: CSVEGGASGNTIYF.

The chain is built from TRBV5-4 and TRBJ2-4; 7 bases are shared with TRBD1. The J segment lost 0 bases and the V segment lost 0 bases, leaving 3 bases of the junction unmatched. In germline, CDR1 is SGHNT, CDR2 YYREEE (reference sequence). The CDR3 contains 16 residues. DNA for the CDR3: TGTGCCAGCAGCTTGGGACAGGGCCTAGCCAAAAACATTCAGTACTTC. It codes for CASSLGQGLAKNIQYF.

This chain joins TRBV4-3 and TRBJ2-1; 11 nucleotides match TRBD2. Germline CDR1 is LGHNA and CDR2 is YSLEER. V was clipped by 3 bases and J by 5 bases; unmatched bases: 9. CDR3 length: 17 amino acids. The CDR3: CASSQAYRLAGNNEQFF. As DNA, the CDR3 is TGCGCCAGCAGCCAGGCCTATAGACTAGCGGGGAACAATGAGCAGTTCTTC.

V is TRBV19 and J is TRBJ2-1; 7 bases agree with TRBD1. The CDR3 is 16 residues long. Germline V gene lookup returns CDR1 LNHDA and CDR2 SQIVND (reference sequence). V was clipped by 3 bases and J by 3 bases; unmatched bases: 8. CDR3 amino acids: CASSMGLQGIYNEQFF. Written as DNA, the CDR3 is TGTGCCAGTAGTATGGGGCTACAGGGGATCTACAATGAGCAGTTCTTC.

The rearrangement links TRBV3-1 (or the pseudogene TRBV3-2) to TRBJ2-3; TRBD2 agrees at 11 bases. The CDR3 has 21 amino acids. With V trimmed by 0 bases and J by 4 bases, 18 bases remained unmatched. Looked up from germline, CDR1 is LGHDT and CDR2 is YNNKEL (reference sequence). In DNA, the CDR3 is TGTGCCAGCAGCCAAGACCCCCCGGGACTAGCGGATTCAGGGTGCTCAGATACGCAGTATTTT. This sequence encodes CASSQDPPGLADSGCSDTQYF.

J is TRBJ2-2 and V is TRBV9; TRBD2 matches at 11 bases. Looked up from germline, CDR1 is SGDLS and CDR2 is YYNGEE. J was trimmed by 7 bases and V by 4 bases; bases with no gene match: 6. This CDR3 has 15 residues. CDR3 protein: CASSPRTSGYGELFF. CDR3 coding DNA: TGTGCCAGCAGCCCAAGGACTAGCGGGTACGGGGAGCTGTTTTTT.

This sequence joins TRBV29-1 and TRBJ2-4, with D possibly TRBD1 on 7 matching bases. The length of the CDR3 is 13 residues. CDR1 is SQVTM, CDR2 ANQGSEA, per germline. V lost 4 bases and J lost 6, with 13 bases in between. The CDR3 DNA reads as TGCAGCGTTGTGCGTCAGGGGGGAAACATTCAGTACTTC. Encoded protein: CSVVRQGGNIQYF.

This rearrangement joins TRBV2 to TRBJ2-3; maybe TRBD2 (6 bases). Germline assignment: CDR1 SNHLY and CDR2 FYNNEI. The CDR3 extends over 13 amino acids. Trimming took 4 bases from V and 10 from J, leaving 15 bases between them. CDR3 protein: CASSGRDGGAQYF. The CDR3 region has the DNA TGTGCCAGCAGTGGGCGAGATGGAGGGGCGCAGTATTTT. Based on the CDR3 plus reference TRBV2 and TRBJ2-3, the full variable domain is EPEVTQTPSHQVTQMGQEVILRCVPISNHLYFYWYRQILGQKVEFLVSFYNNEISEKSEIFDDQFSVERPDGSNFTLKIRSTKLEDSAMYFCASSGRDGGAQYFGPGTRLTVL.

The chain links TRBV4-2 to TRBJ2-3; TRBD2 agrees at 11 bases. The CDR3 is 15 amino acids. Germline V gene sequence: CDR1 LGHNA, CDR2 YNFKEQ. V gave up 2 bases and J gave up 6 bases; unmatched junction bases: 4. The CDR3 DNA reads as TGTGCCAGCAGCCAACTAGCGGGAGGCGGTGATACGCAGTATTTT. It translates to CASSQLAGGGDTQYF.